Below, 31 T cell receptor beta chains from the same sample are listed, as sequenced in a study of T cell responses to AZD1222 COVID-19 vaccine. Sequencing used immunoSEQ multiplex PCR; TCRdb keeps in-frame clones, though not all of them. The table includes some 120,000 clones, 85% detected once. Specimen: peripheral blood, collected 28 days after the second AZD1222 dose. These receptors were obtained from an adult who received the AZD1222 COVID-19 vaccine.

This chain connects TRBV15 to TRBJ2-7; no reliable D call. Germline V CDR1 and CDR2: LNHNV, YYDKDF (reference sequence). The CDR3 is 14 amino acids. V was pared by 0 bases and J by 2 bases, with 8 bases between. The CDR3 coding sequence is TGTGCCACCAGCAGAGAGCGTGGCCCCTACGAGCAGTACTTC. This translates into CATSRERGPYEQYF.

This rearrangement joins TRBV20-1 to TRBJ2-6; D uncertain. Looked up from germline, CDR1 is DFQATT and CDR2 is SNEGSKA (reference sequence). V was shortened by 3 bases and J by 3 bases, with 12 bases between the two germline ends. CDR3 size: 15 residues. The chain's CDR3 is CSASLGLGGANVLTF. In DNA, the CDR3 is TGCAGTGCTAGTCTGGGGTTGGGTGGGGCCAACGTCCTGACTTTC.

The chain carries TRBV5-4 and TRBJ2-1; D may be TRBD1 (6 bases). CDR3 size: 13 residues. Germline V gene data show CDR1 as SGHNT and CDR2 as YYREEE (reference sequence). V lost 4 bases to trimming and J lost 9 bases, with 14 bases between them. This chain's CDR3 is CASSPPGQFEQFF. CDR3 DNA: TGTGCCAGCAGCCCTCCCGGACAGTTTGAGCAGTTCTTC.

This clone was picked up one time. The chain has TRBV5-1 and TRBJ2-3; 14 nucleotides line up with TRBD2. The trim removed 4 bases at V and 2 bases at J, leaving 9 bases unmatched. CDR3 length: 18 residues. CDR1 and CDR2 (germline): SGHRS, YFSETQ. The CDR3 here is CASSLGTSGGMATDTQYF. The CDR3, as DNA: TGCGCCAGCAGCCTCGGGACTAGCGGGGGAATGGCCACAGATACGCAGTATTTT.

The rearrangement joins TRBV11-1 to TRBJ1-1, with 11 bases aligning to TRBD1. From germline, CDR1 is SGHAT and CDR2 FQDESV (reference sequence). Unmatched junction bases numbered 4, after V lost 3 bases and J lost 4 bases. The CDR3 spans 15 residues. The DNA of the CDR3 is TGTGCCAGCAGCTTCCCCGGGACAGGGGGCACTGAAGCTTTCTTT. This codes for CASSFPGTGGTEAFF.

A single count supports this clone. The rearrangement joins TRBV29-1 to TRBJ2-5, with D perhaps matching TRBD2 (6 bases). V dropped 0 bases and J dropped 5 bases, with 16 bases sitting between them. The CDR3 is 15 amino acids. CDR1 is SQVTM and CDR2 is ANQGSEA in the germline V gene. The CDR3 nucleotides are TGCAGCGTTGAAGATCCCCCTGGACTAAAGGAGACCCAGTACTTC. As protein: CSVEDPPGLKETQYF.

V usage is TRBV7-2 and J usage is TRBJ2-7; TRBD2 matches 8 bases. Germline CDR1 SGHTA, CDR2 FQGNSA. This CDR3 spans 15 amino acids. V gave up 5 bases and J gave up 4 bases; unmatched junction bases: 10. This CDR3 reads CASSNSGAAGYEQYF. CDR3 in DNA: TGTGCCAGCAGCAATAGCGGGGCGGCGGGGTACGAGCAGTACTTC.

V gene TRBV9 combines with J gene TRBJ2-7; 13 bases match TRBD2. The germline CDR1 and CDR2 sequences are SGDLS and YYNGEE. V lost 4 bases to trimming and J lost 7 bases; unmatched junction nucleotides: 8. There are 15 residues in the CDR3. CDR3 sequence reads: CASSSGLAGAGEQYF. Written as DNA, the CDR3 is TGTGCCAGCAGCTCCGGACTAGCGGGGGCGGGGGAGCAGTACTTC.

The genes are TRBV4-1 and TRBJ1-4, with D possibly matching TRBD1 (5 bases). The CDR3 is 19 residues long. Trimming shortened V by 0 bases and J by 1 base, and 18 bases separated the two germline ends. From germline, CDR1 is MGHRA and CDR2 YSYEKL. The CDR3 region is CASSQDVIGRQGTNEKLFF. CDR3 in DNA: TGCGCCAGCAGCCAAGATGTCATTGGCAGGCAGGGAACTAATGAAAAACTGTTTTTT.

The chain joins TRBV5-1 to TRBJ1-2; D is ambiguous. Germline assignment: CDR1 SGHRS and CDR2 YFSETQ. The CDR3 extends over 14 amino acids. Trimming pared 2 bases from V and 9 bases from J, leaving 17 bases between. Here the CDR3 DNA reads TGCGCCAGCAGCTTCGCCATTCCGGGCTCAAGCTACACCTTC. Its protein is CASSFAIPGSSYTF.

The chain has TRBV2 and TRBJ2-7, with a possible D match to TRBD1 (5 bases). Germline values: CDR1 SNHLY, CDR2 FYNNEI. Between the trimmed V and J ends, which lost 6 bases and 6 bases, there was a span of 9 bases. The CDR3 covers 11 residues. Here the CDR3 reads CASRIQAEQYF. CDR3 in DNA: TGTGCCAGCAGGATACAGGCCGAGCAGTACTTC.

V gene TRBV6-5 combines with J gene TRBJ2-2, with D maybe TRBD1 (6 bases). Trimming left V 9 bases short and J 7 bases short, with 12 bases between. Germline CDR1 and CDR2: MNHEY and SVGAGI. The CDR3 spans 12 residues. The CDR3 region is CARQGSGGELFF. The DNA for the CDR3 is TGTGCCAGACAGGGTTCTGGCGGGGAGCTGTTTTTT.

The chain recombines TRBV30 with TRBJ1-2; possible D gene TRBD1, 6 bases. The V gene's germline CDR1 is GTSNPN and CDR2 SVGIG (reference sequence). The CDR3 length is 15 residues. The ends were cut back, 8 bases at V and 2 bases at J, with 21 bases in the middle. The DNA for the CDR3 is TGTGCCCTAGTCCCTAAAGGACAGCTAAACTATGGCTACACCTTC. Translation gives CALVPKGQLNYGYTF.

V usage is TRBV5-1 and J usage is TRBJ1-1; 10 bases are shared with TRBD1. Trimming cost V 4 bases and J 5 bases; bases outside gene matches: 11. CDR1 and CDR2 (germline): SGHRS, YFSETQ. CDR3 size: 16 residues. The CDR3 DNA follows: TGCGCCAGCAGCCTGGGAATGGGACAGGGGAAGACTGAAGCTTTCTTT. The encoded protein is CASSLGMGQGKTEAFF.

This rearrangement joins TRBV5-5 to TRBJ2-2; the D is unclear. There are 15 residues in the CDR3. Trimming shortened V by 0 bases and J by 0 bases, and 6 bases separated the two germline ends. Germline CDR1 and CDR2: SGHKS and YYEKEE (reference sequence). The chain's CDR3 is CASSLGPTNTGELFF. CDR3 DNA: TGTGCCAGCAGCTTGGGGCCAACGAACACCGGGGAGCTGTTTTTT. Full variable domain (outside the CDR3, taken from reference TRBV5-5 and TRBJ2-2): DAGVTQSPTHLIKTRGQQVTLRCSPISGHKSVSWYQQVLGQGPQFIFQYYEKEERGRGNFPDRFSARQFPNYSSELNVNALLLGDSALYLCASSLGPTNTGELFFGEGSRLTVL.

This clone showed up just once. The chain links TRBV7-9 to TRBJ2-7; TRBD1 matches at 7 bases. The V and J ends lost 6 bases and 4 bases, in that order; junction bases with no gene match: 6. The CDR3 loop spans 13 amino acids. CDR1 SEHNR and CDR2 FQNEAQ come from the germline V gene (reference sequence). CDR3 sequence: CASSLGQFYEQYF. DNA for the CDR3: TGTGCCAGCAGTTTGGGACAGTTTTACGAGCAGTACTTC.

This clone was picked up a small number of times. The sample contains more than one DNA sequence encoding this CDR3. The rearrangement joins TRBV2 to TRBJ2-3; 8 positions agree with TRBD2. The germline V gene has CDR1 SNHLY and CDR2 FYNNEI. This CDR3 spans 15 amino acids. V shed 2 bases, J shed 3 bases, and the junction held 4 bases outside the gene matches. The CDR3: CASSERSGGTDTQYF. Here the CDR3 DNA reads TGTGCCAGCAGTGAAAGGTCGGGAGGGACAGATACGCAGTATTTT.

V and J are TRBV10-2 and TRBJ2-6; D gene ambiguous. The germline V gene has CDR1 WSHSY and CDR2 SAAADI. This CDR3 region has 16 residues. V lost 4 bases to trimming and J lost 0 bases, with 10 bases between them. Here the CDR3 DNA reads TGCGCCAGCAGTGGAGGTTTCCTCTCTGGGGCCAACGTCCTGACTTTC. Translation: CASSGGFLSGANVLTF.

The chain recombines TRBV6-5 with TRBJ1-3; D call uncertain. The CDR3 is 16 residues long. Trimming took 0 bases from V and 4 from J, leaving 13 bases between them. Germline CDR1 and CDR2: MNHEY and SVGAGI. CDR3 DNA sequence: TGTGCCAGCAGTTACTCGATGGCCATGCTGGGAAACACCATATATTTT. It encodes CASSYSMAMLGNTIYF.

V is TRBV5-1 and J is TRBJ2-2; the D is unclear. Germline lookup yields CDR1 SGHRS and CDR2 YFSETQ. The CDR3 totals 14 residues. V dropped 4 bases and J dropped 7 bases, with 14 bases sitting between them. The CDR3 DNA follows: TGCGCCAGCAGCCCAACAGAGAGAGGCGGGGAGCTGTTTTTT. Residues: CASSPTERGGELFF.

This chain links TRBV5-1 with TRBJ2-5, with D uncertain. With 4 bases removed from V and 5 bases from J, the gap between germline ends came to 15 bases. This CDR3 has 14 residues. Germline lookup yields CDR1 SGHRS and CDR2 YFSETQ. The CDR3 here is CASSHVSFSETQYF. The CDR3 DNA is TGCGCCAGCAGCCACGTTAGTTTTTCGGAGACCCAGTACTTC.

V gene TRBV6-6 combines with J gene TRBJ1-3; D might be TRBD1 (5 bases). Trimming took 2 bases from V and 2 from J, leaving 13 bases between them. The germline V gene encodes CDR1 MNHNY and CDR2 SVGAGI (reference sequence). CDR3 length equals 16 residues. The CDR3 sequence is CASSYPGTPTGNTIYF. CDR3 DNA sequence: TGTGCCAGCAGTTACCCGGGGACTCCCACTGGAAACACCATATATTTT.

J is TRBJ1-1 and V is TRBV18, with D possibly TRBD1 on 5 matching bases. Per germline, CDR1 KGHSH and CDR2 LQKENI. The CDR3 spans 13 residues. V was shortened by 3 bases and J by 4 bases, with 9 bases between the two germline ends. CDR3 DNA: TGTGCCAGCTCACCGCAGGGTCCCACTGAAGCTTTCTTT. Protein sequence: CASSPQGPTEAFF.

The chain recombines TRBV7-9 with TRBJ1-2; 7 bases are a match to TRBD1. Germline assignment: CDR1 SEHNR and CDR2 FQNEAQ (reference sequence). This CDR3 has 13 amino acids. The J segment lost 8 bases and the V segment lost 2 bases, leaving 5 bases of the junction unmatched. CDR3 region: CASSLSRQGGYTF. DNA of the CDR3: TGTGCCAGCAGCTTAAGTAGACAGGGAGGCTACACCTTC.

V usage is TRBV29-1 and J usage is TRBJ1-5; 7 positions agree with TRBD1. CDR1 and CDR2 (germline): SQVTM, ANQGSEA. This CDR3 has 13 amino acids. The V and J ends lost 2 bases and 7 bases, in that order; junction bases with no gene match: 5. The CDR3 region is CSVELQGGQPQHF. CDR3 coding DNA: TGCAGCGTTGAATTGCAGGGGGGACAGCCCCAGCATTTT.

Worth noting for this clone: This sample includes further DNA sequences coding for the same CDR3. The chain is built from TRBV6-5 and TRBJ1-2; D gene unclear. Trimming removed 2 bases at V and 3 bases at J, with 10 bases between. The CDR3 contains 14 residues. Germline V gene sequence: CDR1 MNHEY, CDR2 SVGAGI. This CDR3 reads CASSYSHRDYGYTF. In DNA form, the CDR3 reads TGTGCCAGCAGTTACAGTCACCGGGACTATGGCTACACCTTC.

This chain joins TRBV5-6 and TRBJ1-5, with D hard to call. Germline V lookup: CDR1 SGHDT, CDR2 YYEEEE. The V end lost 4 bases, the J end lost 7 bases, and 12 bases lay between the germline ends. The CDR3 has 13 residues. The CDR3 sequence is CASSRDGVQPQHF. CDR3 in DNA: TGTGCCAGCAGCCGCGATGGGGTCCAGCCCCAGCATTTT.

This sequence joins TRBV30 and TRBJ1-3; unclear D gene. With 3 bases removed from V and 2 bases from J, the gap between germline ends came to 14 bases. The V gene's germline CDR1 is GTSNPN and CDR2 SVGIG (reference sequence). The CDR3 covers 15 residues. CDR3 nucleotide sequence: TGTGCCTGGAGAGGCCTGTGGGAAGCTGGAAACACCATATATTTT. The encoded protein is CAWRGLWEAGNTIYF.

In DNA, the CDR3 is TGTGCCAGCAGTGGACCTACGAACCGAGCGGGCGGTACAGATACGCAGTATTTT. Its protein product is CASSGPTNRAGGTDTQYF. This chain joins TRBV25-1 and TRBJ2-3; a possible D gene is TRBD2 (6 bases). Trimming removed 4 bases at V and 3 bases at J, with 23 bases between. The CDR3 extends over 18 amino acids. From germline, CDR1 is MGHDK and CDR2 SYGVNS.

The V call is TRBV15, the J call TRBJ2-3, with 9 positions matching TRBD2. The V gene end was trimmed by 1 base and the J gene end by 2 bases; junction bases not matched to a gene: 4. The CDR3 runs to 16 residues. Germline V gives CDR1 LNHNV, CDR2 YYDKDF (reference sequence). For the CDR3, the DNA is TGTGCCACCAGCAGAGGCCAGCGGGGGGCCACAGATACGCAGTATTTT. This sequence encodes CATSRGQRGATDTQYF. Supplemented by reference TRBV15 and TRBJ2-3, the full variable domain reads DAMVIQNPRYQVTQFGKPVTLSCSQTLNHNVMYWYQQKSSQAPKLLFHYYDKDFNNEADTPDNFQSRRPNTSFCFLDIRSPGLGDTAMYLCATSRGQRGATDTQYFGPGTRLTVL.

In nucleotides, the CDR3 is TGTGCCAGCAGCTCAATAGCGGGGGGCCAAGAGACCCAGTACTTC. Its translation is CASSSIAGGQETQYF. This rearrangement joins TRBV7-9 to TRBJ2-5; TRBD2 matches at 10 bases. CDR1 is SEHNR and CDR2 is FQNEAQ in the germline V gene (reference sequence). The CDR3 loop spans 15 amino acids. After removal of 4 bases from V and 1 base from J, the junction contained 3 bases not matched to a gene.